Listed below are T cell receptor beta chains from one sample, sequenced in a study of OX40 agonist ivuxolimab in advanced cancers. Assay: immunoSEQ multiplex PCR; the TCRdb copy retains only in-frame clones and omits some. The sample has tens of thousands of clones, 87% seen once. The starting material was CD4+ or CD8+ T cells sorted from blood, obtained in a trial of the OX40 agonist ivuxolimab. The receptor source for this set is an adult with an advanced solid tumor such as melanoma, head and neck, liver or kidney cancer. The CDR3 runs from the conserved cysteine through the conserved F or W. The D gene is left open where the match is weak. Where a row states a size, it is once, few, many or the class of an expanded clone; other rows omit it.

j_gene | v_gene | d_gene | abundance | CDR3nt | CDR3aa
TRBJ2-7 | TRBV7-2 | TRBD2 | - | TGTGCCAGCAGCCCCTCTTTACCGGGAGGCCACGAGCAGTACTTC | CASSPSLPGGHEQYF
TRBJ1-5 | TRBV2 | - | - | TGTGCCAGCTCCCCAGCCCCGGAGCGGCGAATTAATCAGCCCCAGCATTTT | CASSPAPERRINQPQHF
TRBJ2-7 | TRBV19 | - | - | TGTGCCAGTAGCCTCCGAGAGGGTGGGGCCTACGAGCAGTACTTC | CASSLREGGAYEQYF
TRBJ2-1 | TRBV9 | TRBD2 | - | TGTGCCAGCAGCCCCAGCGGGAGGGCGGGTGGCAATGAGCAGTTCTTC | CASSPSGRAGGNEQFF
TRBJ2-7 | TRBV5-4 | TRBD1 | - | TGTGCCAGCAGTGCGGACAGGGGACCTTCCTACGAGCAGTACTTC | CASSADRGPSYEQYF
TRBJ2-1 | TRBV7-3 | - | once | TGTGCCAGCAGCTTGACTAGGAGCTCCTACAATGAGCAGTTCTTC | CASSLTRSSYNEQFF
TRBJ2-3 | TRBV14 | TRBD2 | - | TGTGCCAGCAGCCGCCCATACGGACTAGCGGGAGGAGTCACAGATACGCAGTATTTT | CASSRPYGLAGGVTDTQYF
TRBJ2-5 | TRBV28 | TRBD2 | - | TGTGCCAGCAGTTCGGACATAGGGACTAGCGGGAGTAAGGAGACCCAGTACTTC | CASSSDIGTSGSKETQYF
TRBJ2-7 | TRBV6-6 | - | once | TGTGCCAGCAGCCTTACATCCTACGAGCAGTACTTC | CASSLTSYEQYF
TRBJ1-2 | TRBV7-9 | - | few | TGTGCCAGCAGCAACAGGACCTATGGCTACACCTTC | CASSNRTYGYTF
TRBJ2-3 | TRBV25-1 | TRBD2 | - | TGTGCCAGCAGTACTTGGACTAGCGGGAGGGCTACGCAGTATTTT | CASSTWTSGRATQYF
TRBJ2-1 | TRBV4-2 | TRBD2 | once | TGTGCCAGCAGCCAAGAGATCTTTAGGACTAGCGGGAGTAGTGAGCAGTTCTTC | CASSQEIFRTSGSSEQFF
TRBJ2-7 | TRBV28 | TRBD2 | - | TGTGCCAGCGGCGGACTAGCGGATCGATCCTACGAGCAGTACTTC | CASGGLADRSYEQYF
TRBJ2-7 | TRBV4-2 | - | - | TGTGCCAGCAGCCAAGCGGCTCTAGAGGTCTCCTACGAGCAGTACTTC | CASSQAALEVSYEQYF
TRBJ2-7 | TRBV18 | - | - | TGTGCCAGCTCACCACCTTCAGGGTTGAACGGGCAGTACTTC | CASSPPSGLNGQYF
TRBJ1-1 | TRBV6-6 | - | - | TGTGCCAGCAGTTACGGGCCCCAGGGGGAAGCTTTCTTT | CASSYGPQGEAFF
TRBJ1-5 | TRBV6-1 | - | once | TGTGCCAGCAGTGAATATTGGGGTAGCAATCAGCCCCAGCATTTT | CASSEYWGSNQPQHF
TRBJ2-5 | TRBV18 | - | - | TGTGCCAGCTCACCACCGTTCGGGGTCTTACGGGAGACCCAGTACTTC | CASSPPFGVLRETQYF
TRBJ2-3 | TRBV6-1 | TRBD2 | - | TGTGCCAGCGGGGGACTAGCGGGAGCATATACGCAGTATTTT | CASGGLAGAYTQYF
TRBJ1-4 | TRBV7-8 | TRBD1 | - | TGTGCCAGCAGCTTAGCCGGGACAGGGTACTTGGAAAAACTGTTTTTT | CASSLAGTGYLEKLFF
TRBJ2-7 | TRBV19 | - | - | TGTGCCAGTAGTATCTTTCAGGGAAGCGAGCAGTACTTC | CASSIFQGSEQYF
TRBJ1-2 | TRBV7-8 | - | - | TGTGCCAGCAGCATTAGTCGGGGAGGCTATGGCTACACCTTC | CASSISRGGYGYTF
TRBJ2-5 | TRBV5-1 | TRBD2 | - | TGCGCCAGCAGCTTCTCCCCTAGCGGGAAAGAGACCCAGTACTTC | CASSFSPSGKETQYF
TRBJ2-7 | TRBV2 | - | - | TGTGCCAGCAGTGACCTAACTAGTTTTGGCGAGCAGTACTTC | CASSDLTSFGEQYF
TRBJ1-1 | TRBV25-1 | - | - | TGTGCCAGCAGTGATTACCCTGGTCCTTCAGGGGCTTTCTTT | CASSDYPGPSGAFF
TRBJ2-1 | TRBV6-5 | TRBD2 | - | TGTGCCAGCAGTGACTCGACTAGCGGGAGCAATGAGCAGTTCTTC | CASSDSTSGSNEQFF
TRBJ2-7 | TRBV7-6 | - | - | TGTGCCAGCAGCTTACTCGAGGACCCAAGCTACGAGCAGTACTTC | CASSLLEDPSYEQYF
TRBJ2-7 | TRBV6-5 | TRBD1 | - | TGTGCCAGCAGCCTCGACAGGGTTCGAACCTACGAGCAGTACTTC | CASSLDRVRTYEQYF
TRBJ1-6 | TRBV21-1 | - | - | TGTGCCAGCACCCGGGTTTTTGGTAATTCACCCCTCCACTTT | CASTRVFGNSPLHF
TRBJ2-1 | TRBV11-2 | - | - | TGTGCCAGCACGACCGGGACAACCTCCTACAATGAGCAGTTCTTC | CASTTGTTSYNEQFF
TRBJ2-7 | TRBV6-6 | TRBD1 | few | TGTGCCAGCAGTTACGCGTCAGGGGGCATGGAGCAGTACTTC | CASSYASGGMEQYF
TRBJ1-2 | TRBV5-1 | - | once | TGCGCCAGCAGCTCCGGACAGCTAGGGATGTATGGCTACACCTTC | CASSSGQLGMYGYTF
TRBJ2-3 | TRBV11-2 | TRBD2 | - | TGTGCCAGCAGCTTGTCACCGGGACTAGCGGGAGATACGCAGTATTTT | CASSLSPGLAGDTQYF
TRBJ1-2 | TRBV11-2 | - | - | TGTGCCAGCCGCCCCCCCGGGCCTAACTATGGCTACACCTTC | CASRPPGPNYGYTF
TRBJ2-7 | TRBV6-1 | - | - | TGTGCCAGCAGTGGACCGGGACAACCTGGCTACGAGCAGTACTTC | CASSGPGQPGYEQYF
TRBJ2-5 | TRBV4-1 | - | - | TGCGCCAGCAGCCAAGGGGGAAGGGGCCACCAAGGAGAGACCCAGTACTTC | CASSQGGRGHQGETQYF
TRBJ1-1 | TRBV29-1 | - | - | TGCAGCGTTGAAGTTCCCGGGACTCATGGAGCTTTCTTT | CSVEVPGTHGAFF
TRBJ1-1 | TRBV10-3 | TRBD1 | - | TGTGCCATCAGTGTGGGACAGGGTTTCACTGAAGCTTTCTTT | CAISVGQGFTEAFF
TRBJ1-5 | TRBV28 | TRBD1 | - | TGTGCCAGCAGGCAAACAGGGGCTGGCAATCAGCCCCAGCATTTT | CASRQTGAGNQPQHF
TRBJ2-3 | TRBV6-5 | TRBD2 | - | TGTGCCAGCAGTTACTACCGCGGGAGCTCAGATACGCAGTATTTT | CASSYYRGSSDTQYF
TRBJ2-7 | TRBV19 | TRBD1 | - | TGTGCCAGTAGTAGGGGACAGGCGTCGAGCTCCTACGAGCAGTACTTC | CASSRGQASSSYEQYF
TRBJ2-3 | TRBV2 | - | - | TGTGCCAGCAGTGAAGAGCGAACTAGCACAGATACGCAGTATTTT | CASSEERTSTDTQYF
TRBJ2-7 | TRBV5-5 | TRBD2 | - | TGTGCCAGCAGTTCTCCCTTCCTAGCGGACCTCTACGAGCAGTACTTC | CASSSPFLADLYEQYF
TRBJ1-2 | TRBV28 | TRBD1 | - | TGTGCCAGCAGTGCGGGACAGGGATTTATCAGCTACACCTTC | CASSAGQGFISYTF
TRBJ2-3 | TRBV15 | TRBD2 | - | TGTGCCACCAGCAGAACTTACAAATTTCGGACTAGAAACACAGATACGCAGTATTTT | CATSRTYKFRTRNTDTQYF
TRBJ2-1 | TRBV7-9 | - | - | TGTGCCAGCAGCTACCAGGTGCTGTTCTTC | CASSYQVLFF
TRBJ2-1 | TRBV5-1 | TRBD2 | - | TGCGCCAGCTCGGGACTAGCGGACTACAATGAGCAGTTCTTC | CASSGLADYNEQFF
TRBJ2-2 | TRBV6-5 | - | - | TGTGCCACCGGTACAGGGGAGCTGTTTTTT | CATGTGELFF
TRBJ2-3 | TRBV5-1 | TRBD1 | - | TGCGCCAGCAGCTTTATAGGGACAGGGGTGGATACGCAGTATTTT | CASSFIGTGVDTQYF
TRBJ2-2 | TRBV5-1 | - | - | TGCGCCAGCAGCAGCAACTACGTGCGGAGTTCCTACACCGGGGAGCTGTTTTTT | CASSSNYVRSSYTGELFF
TRBJ2-1 | TRBV29-1 | TRBD2 | - | TGCAGCGTGGAATCCCTAGCGGGAAATCGCGACAATGAGCAGTTCTTC | CSVESLAGNRDNEQFF
TRBJ1-4 | TRBV21-1 | - | - | TGTGCCAGCAGCAAAGGGGGCCGACAGGGAAATGAAAAACTGTTTTTT | CASSKGGRQGNEKLFF
TRBJ2-6 | TRBV5-4 | - | - | TGTGCCAGCAGCTTGGGGGATGAGGCGCGAGGGGCCAACGTCCTGACTTTC | CASSLGDEARGANVLTF
TRBJ1-2 | TRBV2 | - | - | TGTGCCAGCAGTGACTCAGAACAGGGAAGCTATGGCTACACCTTC | CASSDSEQGSYGYTF
TRBJ2-7 | TRBV30 | TRBD2 | - | TGTGCCTGGAGCGTAAGACTAGCGGCCCTCTACGAGCAGTACTTC | CAWSVRLAALYEQYF
TRBJ2-3 | TRBV18 | - | - | TGTGCCAGCTCACCTGGTGGCGGCCCGAGGGATACGCAGTATTTT | CASSPGGGPRDTQYF
TRBJ2-5 | TRBV6-6 | - | - | TGTGCCAGCAGTTACTCGACGGCAGACCAAGAGACCCAGTACTTC | CASSYSTADQETQYF